Below are 19 T cell receptor beta chains sequenced from a single sample in a study of T cell repertoires in cytomegalovirus infection. Each CDR3 protein is one row after TCRdb ran MiXCR on the reads. The sample has about 470,000 distinct CDR3 sequences, roughly 42% seen once; the top ten hold 40% to 50%. What these receptors recognize is not known. The source material was cultured PBMCs, sampled from culture after CMV antigen stimulation. The receptor source for this set is a human donor in good health (CMV status not recorded). Some clones in this sample may be carry-over from other donors' samples.

The gene calls are TRBV29-1 and TRBJ2-5; 7 bases are shared with TRBD2. The CDR3 loop spans 16 amino acids. Germline CDR1 SQVTM, CDR2 ANQGSEA. V dropped 0 bases and J dropped 5; count of bases not matched to a gene: 12. In DNA form, the CDR3 reads TGCAGCGTTGAAGATCCCCTAGCGGAAAGGGAGGAGACCCAGTACTTC. Translating it yields CSVEDPLAEREETQYF.

V and J are TRBV20-1 and TRBJ1-4; D possibly corresponds to TRBD1 (5 bases). Germline CDR1 and CDR2: DFQATT and SNEGSKA (reference sequence). Trimming pared 5 bases from V and 3 bases from J, leaving 13 bases between. The CDR3 is 14 amino acids. DNA of the CDR3: TGCAGTGCTGCTGGGGGTGGATCTAATGAAAAACTGTTTTTT. It yields the protein CSAAGGGSNEKLFF.

The sample holds a few counts of this clonotype. The chain couples TRBV12-5 to TRBJ1-6; no clear D. The CDR3 consists of 13 residues. Trimming took off 0 bases at V and 8 bases at J, with 5 bases between the two ends. CDR1 is LGHNT, CDR2 FRNRAP, per germline. CDR3 sequence: CASGLVTDSPLHF. The CDR3 coding sequence is TGTGCTAGTGGTTTGGTGACGGATTCACCCCTCCACTTT.

This clonotype came up a few times. The chain carries TRBV3-1 and TRBJ2-3, with TRBD2 matching 12 bases. This CDR3 contains 19 residues. Germline V CDR1 and CDR2: LGHDT, YNNKEL (reference sequence). The trim removed 5 bases at V and 2 bases at J, leaving 14 bases unmatched. The CDR3 coding sequence is TGTGCCAGCAGCGCACAATCCACGACTAGCGGGGGCTACACAGATACGCAGTATTTT. As protein: CASSAQSTTSGGYTDTQYF.

This clonotype was counted many times. V and J are TRBV7-2 and TRBJ1-2, with 8 bases that match TRBD1. CDR3 length: 13 residues. Germline CDR1 is SGHTA and CDR2 is FQGNSA. J lost 4 bases, V lost 4 bases, and 2 bases had no gene match. This CDR3 reads CASSWTGSYGYTF. For the CDR3, the DNA is TGTGCCAGCAGCTGGACAGGGAGCTATGGCTACACCTTC.

CDR3 bases: TGTGCCAGCATTAGACCAGGGACAGACGGGGAGCTGTTTTTT. Translated, it gives CASIRPGTDGELFF. J is TRBJ2-2 and V is TRBV6-1; 7 bases are shared with TRBD1. CDR1 is MNHNS, CDR2 SASEGT, per germline. The CDR3 loop spans 14 amino acids. V shed 7 bases and J 7 bases; nucleotides not matched to a gene: 9.

The chain uses TRBV7-2 and TRBJ2-1; D possibly corresponds to TRBD2 (5 bases). From germline, CDR1 is SGHTA and CDR2 FQGNSA. CDR3 length: 15 residues. Trimming stripped 6 bases from V and 2 bases from J, with 14 bases between. The CDR3 loop is CASRLPGFTYNEQFF. The CDR3 nucleotides read TGTGCCAGCAGACTCCCGGGGTTTACCTACAATGAGCAGTTCTTC.

A single count supports this clonotype. The gene calls are TRBV5-6 and TRBJ2-3; 11 bases agree with TRBD2. CDR1 is SGHDT and CDR2 is YYEEEE in the germline V gene. V trimming: 6 bases; J trimming: 0 bases; junction bases outside the gene matches: 12. This CDR3 has 18 amino acids. This CDR3 is CASNDLTTSGISTDTQYF. The CDR3, as DNA: TGTGCCAGCAACGACCTAACGACTAGCGGGATTAGCACAGATACGCAGTATTTT. The complete variable domain, with remaining parts taken from reference TRBV5-6 and TRBJ2-3, reads DAGVTQSPTHLIKTRGQQVTLRCSPKSGHDTVSWYQQALGQGPQFIFQYYEEEERQRGNFPDRFSGHQFPNYSSELNVNALLLGDSALYLCASNDLTTSGISTDTQYFGPGTRLTVL.

This clonotype appeared a single time. The rearrangement uses TRBV6-1 and TRBJ2-7, with D unclear. The CDR3 runs to 15 residues. Germline CDR1 MNHNS, CDR2 SASEGT. V was cut by 0 bases and J by 1 base, with 10 bases left in between. The CDR3 region has the DNA TGTGCCAGCAGTGAAGCCCAGACTCTTTCCTACGAGCAGTACTTC. This translates into CASSEAQTLSYEQYF.

The rearrangement links TRBV7-2 to TRBJ2-2; D remains ambiguous. Trimming removed 1 base from V and 4 bases from J, with 13 bases in between. The V gene's germline CDR1 is SGHTA and CDR2 FQGNSA. The length of the CDR3 is 16 residues. In DNA form, the CDR3 reads TGTGCCAGCAGCTTAGTCTCCGGAAGAATCACCGGGGAGCTGTTTTTT. Residues: CASSLVSGRITGELFF.

This clonotype was counted between two and nine times. This chain connects TRBV7-2 to TRBJ2-5, with D uncertain. Trimming pared 1 base from V and 5 bases from J, leaving 17 bases between. The CDR3 covers 16 residues. CDR1 and CDR2 from the germline V gene are SGHTA and FQGNSA. The CDR3 sequence: CASSLGSVTPLETQYF. The DNA of the CDR3 is TGTGCCAGCAGCTTAGGAAGCGTGACTCCTCTTGAGACCCAGTACTTC.

This clonotype appeared many times. The chain uses TRBV7-2 and TRBJ1-1; D is perhaps TRBD1 (5 bases). Germline CDR1 and CDR2: SGHTA and FQGNSA. Trimming shortened V by 3 bases and J by 10 bases, and 15 bases separated the two germline ends. The CDR3 is 13 residues long. The chain's CDR3 is CASSLGPRRGAFF. For the CDR3, the DNA is TGTGCCAGCAGCTTGGGGCCCCGGCGAGGAGCTTTCTTT.

A few counts support this clonotype. The rearrangement uses TRBV11-2 and TRBJ1-2; D uncertain. The CDR3 is made up of 13 amino acids. The germline V gene encodes CDR1 SGHAT and CDR2 FQNNGV. V lost 6 bases to trimming and J lost 3 bases, with 11 bases between them. The CDR3 region is CASSLNWDYGYTF. The CDR3 DNA sequence: TGTGCCAGCAGTCTTAACTGGGACTATGGCTACACCTTC.

V gene TRBV9 combines with J gene TRBJ1-6; D gene unclear. V was trimmed by 0 bases and J by 10 bases, leaving 14 bases between them. This CDR3 is 15 amino acids long. Germline values: CDR1 SGDLS, CDR2 YYNGEE. The CDR3 protein is CASSVGEGLGSPLHF. The CDR3 DNA sequence: TGTGCCAGCAGCGTAGGCGAAGGGCTAGGCTCACCCCTCCACTTT. The complete variable domain, with remaining parts taken from reference TRBV9 and TRBJ1-6, reads DSGVTQTPKHLITATGQRVTLRCSPRSGDLSVYWYQQSLDQGLQFLIQYYNGEERAKGNILERFSAQQFPDLHSELNLSSLELGDSALYFCASSVGEGLGSPLHFGNGTRLTVT.

This clonotype was recorded at least ten times. The chain links TRBV7-2 to TRBJ1-5, with no clear D. The V gene lost 4 bases and the J gene lost 1 base, with 11 bases spanning the gap. This CDR3 has 15 residues. The germline V gene encodes CDR1 SGHTA and CDR2 FQGNSA. DNA for the CDR3: TGTGCCAGCAGCTCAAAGGGCGGGAGCAATCAGCCCCAGCATTTT. It specifies CASSSKGGSNQPQHF.

The chain has TRBV6-2 or TRBV6-3 and TRBJ2-7, with TRBD2 matching 11 bases. Germline loops: CDR1 MNHEY, CDR2 SVGEGT. The CDR3 is 17 residues long. J was trimmed by 5 bases and V by 0 bases; bases with no gene match: 9. CDR3 DNA sequence: TGTGCCAGCAGTTACTCCCGACTAGCGGGAAATCGTCACGAGCAGTACTTC. It yields the protein CASSYSRLAGNRHEQYF.

The chain couples TRBV6-1 to TRBJ2-3; D might be TRBD1 (6 bases). The length of the CDR3 is 12 residues. V was trimmed by 8 bases and J by 9 bases, leaving 15 bases between them. The germline CDR1 and CDR2 sequences are MNHNS and SASEGT. DNA of the CDR3: TGTGCCAGCGGGTCAGGGGTGGTAACGCAGTATTTT. This gives the protein CASGSGVVTQYF.

The V and J genes are TRBV4-1 and TRBJ2-1; D uncertain. The germline V gene has CDR1 MGHRA and CDR2 YSYEKL. The V end was cut by 0 bases, the J end by 10 bases, with 13 bases between. The CDR3 has 14 residues. Here the CDR3 reads CASSQEGPRPEQFF. The CDR3 region has the DNA TGCGCCAGCAGCCAAGAAGGCCCCCGACCAGAGCAGTTCTTC.

The rearrangement links TRBV19 to TRBJ2-3, with 13 positions matching TRBD2. Germline V gene lookup returns CDR1 LNHDA and CDR2 SQIVND (reference sequence). The CDR3 length is 15 residues. Trimming cost V 6 bases and J 3 bases; bases outside gene matches: 3. CDR3 DNA sequence: TGTGCCAGTAGGGAGACTAGCGGGAGGACAGATACGCAGTATTTT. Its protein product is CASRETSGRTDTQYF.